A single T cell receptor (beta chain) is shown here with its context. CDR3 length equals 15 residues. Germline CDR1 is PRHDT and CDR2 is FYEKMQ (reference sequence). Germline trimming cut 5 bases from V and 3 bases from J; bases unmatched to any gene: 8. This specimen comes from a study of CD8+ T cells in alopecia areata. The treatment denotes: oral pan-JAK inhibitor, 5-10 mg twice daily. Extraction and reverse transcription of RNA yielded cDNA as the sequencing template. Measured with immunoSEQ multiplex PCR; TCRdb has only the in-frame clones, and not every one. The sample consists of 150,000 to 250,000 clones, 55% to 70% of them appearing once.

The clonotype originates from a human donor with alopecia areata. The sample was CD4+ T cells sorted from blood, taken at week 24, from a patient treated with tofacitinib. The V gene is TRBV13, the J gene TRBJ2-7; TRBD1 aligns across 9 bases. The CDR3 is CASSTPGTGNYEQYF. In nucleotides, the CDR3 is TGTGCCAGCAGCACCCCCGGGACAGGGAACTACGAGCAGTACTTC.